This TCR beta chain was found in a study of shared clonotypes between healthy human individuals. Whole-study results and caveats: Researchers found naive subsets generally carried larger estimated richness than memory subsets.

At deep level, the assay was performed. Several immunoSEQ plates held equal portions of the genomic DNA taken from each subset. The data were produced by immunoSEQ multiplex PCR, yet TCRdb's version contains in-frame clones alone and is incomplete. Among about 2.1 million clones listed, 80% to 95% were seen once. The naive CD8 fraction comprised CD45RO-negative cells positively selected for CCR7 and excluded terminally differentiated effector memory CD45RA+ cells. Every one of the donors was a Caucasian adult that lived in Nashville, Tennessee. This CDR3 is 15 amino acids long. V shed 6 bases, J shed 4 bases, and the junction held 9 bases outside the gene matches. Per the germline V gene, CDR1 is MNHNY and CDR2 is SVGAGI (reference sequence). A note on this clone: Its antigen is currently unknown.

The sequenced material came from naive CD8+ T cells from PBMCs. This chain connects TRBV6-6 to TRBJ1-2; TRBD1 matches 9 bases. This TCR was recovered from a man aged 18-30 years in good health. Some clones in this sample may be carry-over from other donors' samples. CDR3 sequence: CASSPGRGQGYGYTF. CDR3 bases: TGTGCCAGCAGCCCGGGGAGGGGACAGGGCTATGGCTACACCTTC.